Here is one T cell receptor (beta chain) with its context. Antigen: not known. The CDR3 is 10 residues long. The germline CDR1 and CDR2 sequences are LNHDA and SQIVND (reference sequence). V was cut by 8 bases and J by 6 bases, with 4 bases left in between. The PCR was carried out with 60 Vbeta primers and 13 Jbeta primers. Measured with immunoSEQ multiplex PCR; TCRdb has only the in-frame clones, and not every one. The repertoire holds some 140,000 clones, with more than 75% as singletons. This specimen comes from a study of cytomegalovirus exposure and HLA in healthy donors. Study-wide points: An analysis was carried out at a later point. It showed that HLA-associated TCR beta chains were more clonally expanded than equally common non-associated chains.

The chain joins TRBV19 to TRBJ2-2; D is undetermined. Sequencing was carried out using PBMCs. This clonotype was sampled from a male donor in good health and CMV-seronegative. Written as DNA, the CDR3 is TGTGCCAGTCGCGCCGGGGAGCTGTTTTTT. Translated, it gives CASRAGELFF.